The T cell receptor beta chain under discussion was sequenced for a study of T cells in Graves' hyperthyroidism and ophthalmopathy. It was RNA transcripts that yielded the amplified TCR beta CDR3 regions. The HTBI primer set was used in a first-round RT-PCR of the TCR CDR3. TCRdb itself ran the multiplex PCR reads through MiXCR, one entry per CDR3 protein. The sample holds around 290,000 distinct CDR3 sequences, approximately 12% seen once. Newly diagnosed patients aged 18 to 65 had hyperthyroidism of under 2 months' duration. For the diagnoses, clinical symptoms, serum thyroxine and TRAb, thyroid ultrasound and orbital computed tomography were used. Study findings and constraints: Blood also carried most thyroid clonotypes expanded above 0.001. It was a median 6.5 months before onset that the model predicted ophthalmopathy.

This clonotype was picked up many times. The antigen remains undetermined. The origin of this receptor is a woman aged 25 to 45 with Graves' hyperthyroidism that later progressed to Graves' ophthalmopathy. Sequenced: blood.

CDR3 region: CAWGQVNTEAFF. In nucleotides, the CDR3 is TGTGCCTGGGGACAGGTTAACACTGAAGCTTTCTTT. V and J are TRBV30 and TRBJ1-1; 7 positions match TRBD1. V was clipped by 5 bases and J by 2 bases; unmatched bases: 2. The CDR3 spans 12 residues. CDR1 and CDR2 from the germline V gene are GTSNPN and SVGIG (reference sequence). The variable domain in full, with the rest retrieved from reference TRBV30 and TRBJ1-1, is SQTIHQWPATLVQPVGSPLSLECTVEGTSNPNLYWYRQAAGRGLQLLFYSVGIGQISSEVPQNLSASRPQDRQFILSSKKLLLSDSGFYLCAWGQVNTEAFFGQGTRLTVV.